This is a list of T cell receptor beta chains from one sample in a study of cytomegalovirus exposure and HLA in healthy donors. Generated by immunoSEQ multiplex PCR, the TCRdb table keeps only in-frame clones and is missing some. Of 110,000 to 150,000 clones in the sample, about 80% are singletons; the top ten hold about 5%. Sequences were obtained from PBMCs. These receptor sequences come from a male donor in good health and CMV-seronegative. Both conserved end residues are part of each CDR3. Each record gives: V gene, clone size, D gene, J gene, CDR3 protein, CDR3 DNA. D genes are given only for firm matches. Rows may omit the clone size; those that give it use once, few, many or a size class.

TRBV7-6	once	TRBD1	TRBJ2-5	CASSSGQGRETQYF	TGTGCCAGCAGCTCGGGACAGGGAAGGGAGACCCAGTACTTC
TRBV9	once	-	TRBJ1-2	CASSPHRGSYGYTF	TGTGCCAGCAGCCCTCATCGGGGTAGCTATGGCTACACCTTC
TRBV7-8	-	-	TRBJ1-2	CASSLGSGQRYGYTF	TGTGCCAGCAGCTTAGGCTCCGGACAGAGGTATGGCTACACCTTC
TRBV7-9	-	-	TRBJ2-7	CASSRDYLVTEQYF	TGTGCCAGCAGCCGGGATTACCTGGTTACCGAGCAGTACTTC
TRBV4-1	-	-	TRBJ2-6	CASSVSGANVLTF	TGCGCCAGCTCTGTTTCTGGGGCCAACGTCCTGACTTTC
TRBV28	-	-	TRBJ2-7	CASSFRESYEQYF	TGTGCCAGCAGTTTTCGGGAGTCCTACGAGCAGTACTTC
TRBV6-5	-	-	TRBJ1-2	CASFQGLSGYTF	TGTGCCAGCTTCCAGGGGTTAAGCGGCTACACCTTC
TRBV6-1	-	-	TRBJ2-3	CASITSTDTQYF	TGTGCCAGCATTACAAGCACAGATACGCAGTATTTT
TRBV4-1	few	-	TRBJ1-1	CASSQGPAGVGTEAFF	TGCGCCAGCAGCCAAGGGCCAGCCGGGGTTGGGACTGAAGCTTTCTTT
TRBV28	-	-	TRBJ1-5	CASSLRSNQPQHF	TGTGCCAGCAGTTTGCGATCCAATCAGCCCCAGCATTTT
TRBV10-3	-	-	TRBJ2-1	CAISGKGVNNEQFF	TGTGCCATCAGTGGTAAAGGGGTAAACAATGAGCAGTTCTTC
TRBV6-1	-	-	TRBJ1-1	CASSEYRVNTEAFF	TGTGCCAGCAGTGAGTACAGAGTGAACACTGAAGCTTTCTTT
TRBV6-5	-	-	TRBJ1-2	CASLRPDSLGYGYTF	TGTGCCAGCTTACGCCCCGACAGCCTAGGCTATGGCTACACCTTC
TRBV28	-	TRBD1	TRBJ1-5	CASSPRGQGGNQPQHF	TGTGCCAGCAGTCCCCGGGGACAGGGAGGTAATCAGCCCCAGCATTTT
TRBV5-1	few	-	TRBJ1-6	CASSPTGSGTSPLHF	TGCGCCAGCAGCCCAACCGGGTCCGGAACGTCACCCCTCCACTTT
TRBV7-9	-	-	TRBJ1-1	CASSSSLNTEAFF	TGTGCCAGCAGCTCTTCCCTGAACACTGAAGCTTTCTTT
TRBV30	-	-	TRBJ1-2	CAWSRQPNYGYTF	TGTGCCTGGAGTCGACAGCCTAACTATGGCTACACCTTC
TRBV10-2	-	-	TRBJ2-7	CASSVGVGPALREQYF	TGCGCCAGCAGTGTAGGAGTGGGTCCAGCACTTCGGGAGCAGTACTTC
TRBV4-3	-	TRBD1	TRBJ1-4	CASSRGDRGQEKLFF	TGCGCCAGCAGCCGAGGGGACAGGGGGCAGGAAAAACTGTTTTTT
TRBV28	-	TRBD2	TRBJ2-1	CASSSRLAGGSYEQFF	TGTGCCAGCAGTTCTCGACTAGCGGGGGGTTCGTATGAGCAGTTCTTC
TRBV7-2	-	-	TRBJ2-7	CASSPNRDTPYEQYF	TGTGCCAGCAGCCCCAACCGGGACACACCCTACGAGCAGTACTTC
TRBV7-2	-	TRBD1	TRBJ2-7	CASSTGTAGEQYF	TGTGCCAGCAGCACCGGGACAGCCGGCGAGCAGTACTTC
TRBV27	few	-	TRBJ1-1	CASSLNRLGDTEAFF	TGTGCCAGCAGTTTAAACAGACTCGGGGACACTGAAGCTTTCTTT
TRBV29-1	-	-	TRBJ1-1	CSVEGGHKNTEAFF	TGCAGCGTTGAAGGGGGACACAAGAACACTGAAGCTTTCTTT
TRBV7-6	-	TRBD1	TRBJ2-4	CASSPPGTGGNIQYF	TGTGCCAGCTCCCCACCCGGGACAGGGGGAAACATTCAGTACTTC
TRBV18	-	TRBD1	TRBJ2-7	CASSSGTGDYEQYF	TGTGCCAGCTCATCCGGGACAGGGGACTACGAGCAGTACTTC
TRBV15	-	TRBD1	TRBJ1-4	CATSREDRESEKLFF	TGTGCCACCAGCAGAGAGGACAGGGAGAGTGAAAAACTGTTTTTT
TRBV5-4	-	TRBD2	TRBJ2-3	CASSSGLAGGADTQYF	TGTGCCAGCAGCTCCGGACTAGCGGGGGGGGCAGATACGCAGTATTTT
TRBV5-1	-	-	TRBJ2-7	CASSLAGQLNEQYF	TGCGCCAGCAGCTTGGCCGGACAGTTGAACGAGCAGTACTTC
TRBV10-1	-	-	TRBJ2-7	CASSESGTPSYEQYF	TGCGCCAGCAGTGAGTCGGGGACTCCATCCTACGAGCAGTACTTC
TRBV6-4	-	TRBD1	TRBJ2-5	CASSVFSGGRETQYF	TGTGCCAGCAGTGTCTTTTCAGGGGGAAGAGAGACCCAGTACTTC
TRBV6-4	-	-	TRBJ1-5	CASSDPTQGGLNQPQHF	TGTGCCAGCAGTGACCCAACCCAGGGTGGCTTAAATCAGCCCCAGCATTTT
TRBV7-9	-	-	TRBJ2-7	CASSPRTDTYEQYF	TGTGCCAGCAGCCCCCGGACAGACACCTACGAGCAGTACTTC
TRBV5-4	few	TRBD2	TRBJ2-7	CASSLARGGAYEQYF	TGTGCCAGCAGCTTGGCCCGCGGGGGGGCCTACGAGCAGTACTTC
TRBV7-2	-	TRBD1	TRBJ1-3	CASSAIGGGGGNTIYF	TGTGCCAGCAGCGCCATTGGAGGGGGCGGTGGAAACACCATATATTTT
TRBV5-4	-	TRBD1	TRBJ1-3	CASSLQGASGNTIYF	TGTGCCAGCAGCCTCCAGGGGGCATCTGGAAACACCATATATTTT